Listed below are T cell receptor beta chains from one sample, sequenced in a study of cytomegalovirus exposure and HLA in healthy donors. The data were produced by immunoSEQ multiplex PCR, yet TCRdb's version contains in-frame clones alone and is incomplete. Of under 200,000 clones listed, approximately 80% are singletons. Sequencing input: PBMCs. The receptors originated from a man in his fifties or sixties in good health and CMV-seronegative. The CDR3 runs from the conserved cysteine through the conserved F or W. D genes are given only for firm matches. The listing skips clone size in some rows; elsewhere it reads once, few, many or a size class.

TRBJ1-5,.,.,TRBV19,CASSSEDIPNQPQHF,TGTGCCAGTAGTTCCGAGGACATTCCAAATCAGCCCCAGCATTTT
TRBJ2-5,TRBD2,.,TRBV12-5,CASGRSGGRETQYF,TGTGCTAGTGGCCGTAGCGGGGGTAGGGAGACCCAGTACTTC
TRBJ1-5,.,few,TRBV19,CATGVAVNSNQPQHF,TGTGCCACCGGGGTAGCCGTGAATAGCAATCAGCCCCAGCATTTT
TRBJ2-2,TRBD2,.,TRBV9,CASSATSGGGTGELFF,TGTGCCAGCAGCGCCACTAGCGGGGGCGGAACCGGGGAGCTGTTTTTT
TRBJ2-7,TRBD1,.,TRBV19,CASSLSLGAGGHEQYF,TGTGCCAGTAGCCTTTCCCTGGGGGCAGGGGGACACGAGCAGTACTTC
TRBJ2-7,TRBD1,.,TRBV7-9,CASSLRQGLSYEQYF,TGTGCCAGCAGCTTGCGACAGGGCCTATCCTACGAGCAGTACTTC
TRBJ1-1,.,.,TRBV5-4,CASSFGWAGRDTEAFF,TGTGCCAGCAGCTTCGGGTGGGCAGGGAGGGACACTGAAGCTTTCTTT
TRBJ2-7,.,.,TRBV4-2,CASSQDRGRYEQYF,TGTGCCAGCAGCCAAGATCGGGGTAGATACGAGCAGTACTTC
TRBJ2-5,.,.,TRBV14,CASSSRPPISRGTQYF,TGTGCCAGCAGCAGTCGACCCCCGATTTCTAGAGGGACCCAGTACTTC
TRBJ1-2,TRBD1,.,TRBV27,CASSPLVGQGGGYTF,TGTGCCAGCAGTCCCCTGGTGGGACAGGGAGGAGGCTACACCTTC
TRBJ2-3,TRBD2,.,TRBV28,CASSQLAGGADTQYF,TGTGCCAGCAGTCAACTAGCGGGGGGCGCAGATACGCAGTATTTT
TRBJ1-3,.,.,TRBV13,CASSLEEAGNTIYF,TGTGCCAGCAGCTTAGAGGAGGCTGGAAACACCATATATTTT
TRBJ1-5,TRBD1,.,TRBV2,CASTKGLQGNQPQNF,TGTGCCAGCACCAAAGGCTTACAGGGGAATCAGCCCCAGAATTTT
TRBJ1-4,.,few,TRBV9,CASSVAGSREKLFF,TGTGCCAGCAGCGTAGCAGGGTCGCGTGAAAAACTGTTTTTT
TRBJ1-4,TRBD1,.,TRBV5-8,CASSPQGATSEKLFF,TGTGCCAGCAGCCCTCAGGGGGCAACAAGTGAAAAACTGTTTTTT
TRBJ1-2,TRBD1,.,TRBV2,CASSADRQGAGYTF,TGTGCCAGCAGTGCCGATAGACAGGGTGCTGGCTACACCTTC
TRBJ2-2,.,.,TRBV5-6,CASSLFSQPTGELFF,TGTGCCAGCAGCTTGTTTAGCCAACCCACCGGGGAGCTGTTTTTT
TRBJ2-1,TRBD2,.,TRBV11-2,CASSFGLAKYNEQFF,TGTGCCAGCAGCTTCGGACTAGCGAAATACAATGAGCAGTTCTTC
TRBJ1-1,TRBD1,.,TRBV5-1,CASSSSGQANTEAFF,TGCGCCAGCAGTTCCTCCGGACAGGCTAACACTGAAGCTTTCTTT
TRBJ2-7,TRBD2,once,TRBV23-1,CASSQWSTSGKYEQYF,TGCGCCAGCAGTCAATGGTCAACTAGCGGGAAATACGAGCAGTACTTC
TRBJ1-5,.,.,TRBV30,CAWNSHSNQPQHF,TGTGCCTGGAACTCTCATAGCAATCAGCCCCAGCATTTT
TRBJ1-1,TRBD1,.,TRBV18,CASSPLDRGTEAFF,TGTGCCAGCTCACCTCTAGACAGGGGAACTGAAGCTTTCTTT
TRBJ1-3,.,.,TRBV19,CASTWTGRSGENTIYF,TGTGCCAGTACGTGGACTGGAAGGAGTGGAGAAAACACCATATATTTT
TRBJ2-2,TRBD2,.,TRBV5-4,CASSALAGGFTGELFF,TGTGCCAGCAGCGCCTTAGCGGGGGGGTTCACCGGGGAGCTGTTTTTT
TRBJ2-5,TRBD1,.,TRBV7-8,CASSYRDSQETQYF,TGTGCCAGCAGCTACCGGGACAGCCAAGAGACCCAGTACTTC
TRBJ2-2,.,.,TRBV11-3,CASSPTGFTGELFF,TGTGCCAGCAGCCCCACAGGGTTCACCGGGGAGCTGTTTTTT